This is a list of T cell receptor beta chains from one sample in a study of CD8+ T cells in alopecia areata. Only in-frame clones appear in the TCRdb table, and some are missing; sequencing was by immunoSEQ multiplex PCR. The table includes 200,000 or so clones, nearly 60% detected once. The input for sequencing was CD4+ T cells sorted from blood, taken at week 24, from a patient treated with tofacitinib. These receptors were collected from a human donor with alopecia areata. CDR3s include the opening cysteine and the closing phenylalanine or tryptophan. Each record gives: V gene, J gene, CDR3 protein.

V: TRBV2
J: TRBJ2-3
CDR3: CASSGAGGADTQYF

V: TRBV29-1
J: TRBJ1-1
CDR3: CSVESPNRNTEAFF

V: TRBV6-6
J: TRBJ1-5
CDR3: CASSYPGQFNQPQHF

V: TRBV7-2
J: TRBJ1-6
CDR3: CASSLSVQGNSPLHF

V: TRBV7-2
J: TRBJ2-7
CDR3: CASSPPPGALEQYF

V: TRBV7-9
J: TRBJ2-5
CDR3: CASSCGGAGGAEETQYF

V: TRBV5-1
J: TRBJ2-3
CDR3: CASSLSLSDTQYF

V: TRBV13
J: TRBJ2-5
CDR3: CASSFRSVETQYF

V: TRBV30
J: TRBJ2-5
CDR3: CAWSRTVYQETQYF

V: TRBV7-9
J: TRBJ1-1
CDR3: CASNLQGSTEAFF

V: TRBV7-9
J: TRBJ2-7
CDR3: CASSLADRGLAWEQYF

V: TRBV7-2
J: TRBJ2-4
CDR3: CASSFETGGGSKNIQYF

V: TRBV14
J: TRBJ1-3
CDR3: CASSQVGHISGNTIYF

V: TRBV15
J: TRBJ1-2
CDR3: CATSRRQGALGYTF

V: TRBV15
J: TRBJ2-5
CDR3: CATSRRETQYF

V: TRBV4-2
J: TRBJ1-1
CDR3: CASSQDLLWNTEAFF

V: TRBV6-6
J: TRBJ2-7
CDR3: CASSTRGDEQYF

V: TRBV4-1
J: TRBJ2-3
CDR3: CASSQWTSGRATDTQYF

V: TRBV29-1
J: TRBJ1-1
CDR3: CSVEDRDSGEAFF

V: TRBV2
J: TRBJ1-2
CDR3: CASNFRQNYGYTF

V: TRBV5-1
J: TRBJ2-5
CDR3: CASSLASGAETQYF

V: TRBV15
J: TRBJ2-5
CDR3: CATSSGGQETQYF

V: TRBV5-4
J: TRBJ2-5
CDR3: CASNLRGETQYF

V: TRBV19
J: TRBJ2-2
CDR3: CASSMGGTAGELFF

V: TRBV29-1
J: TRBJ2-3
CDR3: CSANRQEVTQYF

V: TRBV5-1
J: TRBJ2-5
CDR3: CASSLVGSAETQYF

V: TRBV14
J: TRBJ2-3
CDR3: CASSQNRDSLTDTQYF

V: TRBV10-3
J: TRBJ2-3
CDR3: CATQDSGRIDTQYF

V: TRBV7-2
J: TRBJ1-1
CDR3: CASSLPGVSEAFF

V: TRBV30
J: TRBJ1-2
CDR3: CAWFHRDRGQVFRGYTF

V: TRBV7-3
J: TRBJ2-6
CDR3: CASSLVSGANVLTF

V: TRBV29-1
J: TRBJ2-7
CDR3: CSVARTGTYEQYF

V: TRBV2
J: TRBJ2-4
CDR3: CASSLKNIQYF

V: TRBV4-1
J: TRBJ2-5
CDR3: CASSQVEGETQYF

V: TRBV15
J: TRBJ2-7
CDR3: CATSREANYEQYF

V: TRBV7-8
J: TRBJ2-1
CDR3: CASSPWTENNEQFF

V: TRBV19
J: TRBJ1-1
CDR3: CASSRERAVEAFF

V: TRBV7-8
J: TRBJ2-5
CDR3: CASSLAQETQYF

V: TRBV11-2
J: TRBJ1-1
CDR3: CASSLKFLSEAFF

V: TRBV5-1
J: TRBJ2-7
CDR3: CASSLRTGDEQYF

V: TRBV11-3
J: TRBJ2-1
CDR3: CASSSTGQAEQFF

V: TRBV7-2
J: TRBJ2-5
CDR3: CASSLPRLAGGTQETQYF

V: TRBV6-1
J: TRBJ2-7
CDR3: CASMMTGDSYEQYF

V: TRBV15
J: TRBJ2-3
CDR3: CATSRGAGADTQYF

V: TRBV9
J: TRBJ1-3
CDR3: CASSAPQEHHHSGNTIYF

V: TRBV18
J: TRBJ1-6
CDR3: CASSTEGQGSPLHF

V: TRBV18
J: TRBJ2-7
CDR3: CASSPGQGLYEQYF

V: TRBV5-1
J: TRBJ2-5
CDR3: CASSDTGNQETQYF

V: TRBV30
J: TRBJ1-2
CDR3: CAWRGGTSGYTF

V: TRBV9
J: TRBJ2-5
CDR3: CASSVHRDPDGTQYF

V: TRBV18
J: TRBJ2-5
CDR3: CASSPLERWETQYF

V: TRBV11-2
J: TRBJ2-1
CDR3: CASSIGEGVAIF

V: TRBV9
J: TRBJ2-7
CDR3: CASSAGGVGEQYF

V: TRBV7-2
J: TRBJ2-2
CDR3: CASSSQLRELFF